This T cell receptor beta chain was observed in a study of shared clonotypes between healthy human individuals (TCRdb year 2020). Looking at the study overall: Three men and two women, aged 18 to 49 years, made up the cohort. For each donor, CD4 naive and CD4 memory were each run on three plates, CD8 naive on two plates, and CD8 memory on one plate. To estimate repertoire size and how much clonotypes are shared between individuals, the study performed deep sequencing of blood TCR repertoires from roughly five healthy adults. Different laboratories and diverse techniques were used to prepare libraries and sequence TCR repertoires, to increase sequencing depth and limit assay-specific biases. Each donor's leukapheresis produced roughly between roughly 0.85 and 9.5 billion PBMCs. General findings and caveats noted by the study authors: Sampling was restricted to blood, and TCR repertoires in tissue are likely to differ from TCR repertoires in blood. Naive subsets generally had larger estimated clonotype richness than memory subsets. Based on pairwise subsampling, the degree of clonotype sharing among donors was expected to be affected by sequencing depth. Because the study included a small number of donors, the genetic and exposure-history diversity represented was limited. Incomplete sequencing was indicated by rarefaction of sorted-subset datasets, despite the large sequencing depth. Compared with non-shared clonotypes, clonotypes shared by all four sorted-subset donors had higher generation probabilities. When several donors were compared, the shared fraction of clonotypes was about 5.4% for naive CD4, about 4% for naive CD8, more than 2% for memory CD4, and less than 0.5% for memory CD8.

The donors were healthy, HIV-negative adults with no recently reported acute infections or vaccinations. Only Caucasian adults living in Nashville, Tennessee, USA were represented among the donors. CD4+ T cells were enriched through magnetic negative selection, after which naive cells were positively selected on CD45RA and the remaining negative fraction served as the memory subset. Blood was collected by leukapheresis, and PBMCs were isolated by Ficoll-Histopaque density gradient centrifugation and then cryopreserved in liquid nitrogen vapor phase. Analytical flow cytometry was used to check the purity and quantity of each magnetically sorted T cell population. Genomic DNA was isolated from each sorted fraction and quantified by UV absorbance on a Nanodrop 2000c. Using the deep immunoSEQ assay, TCR CDR3 regions were amplified from genomic DNA by multiplex PCR. For each cell subset, the extracted genomic DNA was distributed evenly across all wells of several immunoSEQ 96-well plates, and each plate served as one replicate. Each replicate PCR for sorted subsets received roughly 0.2 ug genomic DNA, equal to roughly 33,000 T cell genomes. Purified libraries were quantified with a Qubit 3.0 fluorometer, sized on a Bioanalyzer 2100, and re-quantified with the KAPA Library Quantification kit. A separate single-read 150-cycle Illumina NextSeq 550 flow cell was used to sequence each immunoSEQ 96-well plate. On the study's bioinformatics: Because only junctional sequences without quality scores were contained in the immunoSEQ output, filtering matching that applied to full-length reads could not be performed. To assign V/J genes and CDR3, sequences were annotated against IMGT germline references using PyIR, a Python wrapper for IgBLAST v1.9. Reads were removed for weak V/J assignments (E-value above 1e-6), missing CDR3, stop codons, out-of-frame junctions, or ambiguous translated residues. V3J clonotypes were defined as sequences sharing an identical inferred V gene, J gene, and CDR3 amino acid sequence. The percentage overlap between two repertoires was calculated by dividing the number of shared unique clonotypes by the size of the smaller repertoire. Three approaches were used to assess repertoire richness: RTK rarefaction, the Chao1 estimator, and Recon v2.1 estimates of unobserved clonotypes. Generation probabilities for all TCRbeta clonotypes obtained by the gDNA method from a few donors were computed using OLGA. Imported from immuneACCESS, the table was reduced by TCRdb to in-frame sequences with V and J called. These copies leave out some clones; in studies compared against another copy, an unresolved V gene accounts for under half, and the cause of the remainder is not known. D and trimming were read from the DNA, whereas the V and J calls and clone size are those reported in that table. The sample profile shows millions of clones; more than 80% of them were found once. The ten largest clonotypes hold 0.14% of the sample.

Of note for this clone: Its cognate antigen has yet to be identified. The sample holds no much larger clone one base away, and base qualities are not on file.

The CDR3 runs 15 amino acids, cysteine and phenylalanine included. CDR3 DNA only is kept here, 45 bases in frame from base 1. Trimming costs V 0 bases and J 5 bases, and their ends lie 12 bases apart. Based on the germline V gene, the CDR1 and CDR2 sequences are SNHLY and FYNNEI. The sequenced sample consisted of naive CD4+ T cells sorted from blood. Reading the label with the study, this specimen's cell subset or site is: CD45RA+ positively selected. The V gene is TRBV2 and the J gene is TRBJ2-3; the D gene identity is not certain. The clonotype comes from a man aged 18 to 29 in good health. The DNA reads as follows: TGTGCCAGCAGTGAAGCGCTCAGAACGGAAGATACGCAGTATTTT. This yields the protein CASSEALRTEDTQYF.